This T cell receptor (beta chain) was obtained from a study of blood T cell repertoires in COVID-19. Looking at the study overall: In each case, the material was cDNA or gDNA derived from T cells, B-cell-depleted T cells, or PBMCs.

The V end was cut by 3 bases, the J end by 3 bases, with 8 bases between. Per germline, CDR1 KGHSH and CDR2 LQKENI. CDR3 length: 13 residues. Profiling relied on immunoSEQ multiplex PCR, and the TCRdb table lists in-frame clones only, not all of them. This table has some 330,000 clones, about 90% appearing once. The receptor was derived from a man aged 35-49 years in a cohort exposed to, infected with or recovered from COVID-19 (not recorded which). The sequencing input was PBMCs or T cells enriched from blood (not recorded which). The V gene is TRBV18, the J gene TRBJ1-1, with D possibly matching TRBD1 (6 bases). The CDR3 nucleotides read TGTGCCAGCTCACCTTGGACAGACACTGAAGCTTTCTTT. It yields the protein CASSPWTDTEAFF.